These 6 T cell receptor beta chains were sequenced from one sample in a study of lymphopenia after photon versus proton radiotherapy. TCRdb's table, derived via immunoSEQ multiplex PCR, lists solely in-frame clones and lacks some. The sample consists of tens of thousands of clones, around 85% of them appearing once. This sample comprised peripheral blood, obtained from a patient treated with photon-based radiotherapy. These receptors came from a man aged 60 to 69 with pancreatic cancer.

The V gene is TRBV30, the J gene TRBJ1-5; D gene uncertain. The germline V gene encodes CDR1 GTSNPN and CDR2 SVGIG (reference sequence). V gave up 8 bases and J gave up 1 base, with 12 bases separating them. This CDR3 region has 13 residues. The CDR3 reads CAGSGKSNQPQHF. CDR3 DNA: TGTGCCGGAAGCGGGAAAAGCAATCAGCCCCAGCATTTT.

The chain employs TRBV5-1 and TRBJ2-5, with 7 bases lining up with TRBD1. Germline V gives CDR1 SGHRS, CDR2 YFSETQ. The ends lost 4 bases at V and 1 base at J; junction bases unmatched: 4. This CDR3 contains 14 residues. The CDR3 reads CASSLGTAQETQYF. The CDR3 DNA reads TGCGCCAGCAGCCTAGGGACAGCCCAAGAGACCCAGTACTTC.

This clone occurred once. This chain joins TRBV6-6 and TRBJ2-7; D could derive from TRBD1 or TRBD2 (5 bases each). Germline V gene lookup returns CDR1 MNHNY and CDR2 SVGAGI (reference sequence). The CDR3 sequence is 13 residues long. V shed 7 bases and J shed 4 bases, with 14 bases lying between them. The CDR3 sequence: CASTSRDGYEQYF. The CDR3 bases are TGTGCCAGCACGTCCCGGGACGGGTACGAGCAGTACTTC.

The chain is built from TRBV5-5 and TRBJ1-6; D gene ambiguous. The CDR3 runs 14 residues. The germline CDR1 and CDR2 sequences are SGHKS and YYEKEE (reference sequence). V was clipped by 4 bases and J by 6 bases, with 11 bases between them. The CDR3 reads CASSLAGSNSPLHF. CDR3 coding DNA: TGTGCCAGCAGCCTGGCGGGCAGTAATTCACCCCTCCACTTT.

The rearrangement joins TRBV4-3 to TRBJ1-3; D is unclear. The CDR3 contains 12 residues. V dropped 0 bases and J dropped 4 bases, with 1 base sitting between them. The V gene's germline CDR1 is LGHNA and CDR2 YSLEER. The CDR3 is CASSQEGNTIYF. CDR3 bases: TGCGCCAGCAGCCAAGAGGGAAACACCATATATTTT.

This clone showed up just once. The chain has TRBV15 and TRBJ2-1, with D hard to call. This CDR3 spans 13 amino acids. Germline assignment: CDR1 LNHNV and CDR2 YYDKDF (reference sequence). V shed 2 bases and J shed 7 bases, with 9 bases lying between them. CDR3 sequence reads: CATSRTQSNEQFF. The DNA for the CDR3 is TGTGCCACCAGCAGAACCCAGAGTAATGAGCAGTTCTTC.